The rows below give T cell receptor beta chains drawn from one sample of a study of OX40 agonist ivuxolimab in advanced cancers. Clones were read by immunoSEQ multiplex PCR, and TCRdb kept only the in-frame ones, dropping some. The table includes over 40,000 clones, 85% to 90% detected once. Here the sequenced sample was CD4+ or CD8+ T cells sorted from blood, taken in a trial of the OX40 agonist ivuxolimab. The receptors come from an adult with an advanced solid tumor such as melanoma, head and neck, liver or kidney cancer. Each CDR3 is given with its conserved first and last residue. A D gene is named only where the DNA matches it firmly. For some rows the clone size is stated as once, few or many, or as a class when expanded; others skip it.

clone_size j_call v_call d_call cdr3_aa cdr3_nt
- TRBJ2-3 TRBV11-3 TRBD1 CASSLGRGTGATDTQYF TGTGCCAGCAGCTTAGGTCGGGGGACAGGGGCCACAGATACGCAGTATTTT
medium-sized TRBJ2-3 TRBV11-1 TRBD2 CASSFTSGRDTQYF TGTGCCAGCAGCTTTACTAGCGGGAGGGATACGCAGTATTTT
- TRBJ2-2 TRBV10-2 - CATWPISKTGELFF TGCGCCACCTGGCCTATATCTAAGACCGGGGAGCTGTTTTTT
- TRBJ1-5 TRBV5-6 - CASSLFGGPQHF TGTGCCAGCAGCTTGTTTGGGGGGCCCCAGCATTTT
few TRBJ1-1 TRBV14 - CASSQGTWTEAFF TGTGCCAGCAGCCAAGGGACGTGGACTGAAGCTTTCTTT
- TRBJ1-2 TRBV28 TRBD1 CASSRTGDYGYTF TGTGCCAGCAGCCGTACAGGGGACTATGGCTACACCTTC
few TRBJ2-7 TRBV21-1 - CASNKGGRRNYEQYF TGTGCCAGCAATAAAGGTGGACGAAGGAACTACGAGCAGTACTTC
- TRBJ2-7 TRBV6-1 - CASSEVSYEQYF TGTGCCAGCAGTGAAGTTAGTTACGAGCAGTACTTC
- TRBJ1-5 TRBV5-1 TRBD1 CASSLEGQLNQPQHF TGCGCCAGCAGCTTGGAGGGACAGCTCAATCAGCCCCAGCATTTT
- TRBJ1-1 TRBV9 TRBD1 CASSPRTGEDTEAFF TGTGCCAGCAGCCCCCGGACAGGGGAGGACACTGAAGCTTTCTTT
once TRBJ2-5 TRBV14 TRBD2 CASSQAAGVLETQYF TGTGCCAGCAGCCAAGCGGCGGGAGTGTTGGAGACCCAGTACTTC
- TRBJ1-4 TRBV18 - CASSLYPTETNEKLFF TGTGCCAGCTCACTCTACCCGACAGAAACTAATGAAAAACTGTTTTTT
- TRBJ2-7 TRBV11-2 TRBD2 CASSSQGLAGGSSYEQYF TGTGCCAGCAGCTCCCAGGGACTAGCGGGAGGGAGCTCCTACGAGCAGTACTTC
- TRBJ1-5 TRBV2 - CASSEDRGPQHF TGTGCCAGCAGCGAAGACCGGGGACCCCAGCATTTT
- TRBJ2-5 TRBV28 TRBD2 CASNGLAETQYF TGTGCCAGCAATGGACTAGCGGAGACCCAGTACTTC
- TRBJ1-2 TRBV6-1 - CASSDPGQRGYTF TGTGCCAGCAGTGACCCGGGCCAGCGGGGCTACACCTTC
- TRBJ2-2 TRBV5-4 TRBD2 CASLPGLANTGELFF TGTGCCAGCCTTCCGGGACTAGCGAACACCGGGGAGCTGTTTTTT
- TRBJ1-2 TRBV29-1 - CSVVDGYTF TGCAGCGTAGTGGATGGCTACACCTTC
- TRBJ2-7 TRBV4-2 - CASSQEYEQYF TGTGCCAGCAGCCAGGAGTACGAGCAGTACTTC
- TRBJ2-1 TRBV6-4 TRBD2 CASSPIAGGSLNEQFF TGTGCCAGCAGCCCTATAGCGGGGGGGTCCCTCAATGAGCAGTTCTTC
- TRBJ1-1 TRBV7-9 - CASSSAGNTEAFF TGTGCCAGCAGCTCAGCAGGGAACACTGAAGCTTTCTTT
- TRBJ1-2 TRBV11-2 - CASSLATDGYTF TGTGCCAGCAGCTTAGCTACTGATGGCTACACCTTC
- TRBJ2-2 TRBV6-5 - CASNLDRYTGELFF TGTGCCAGCAATTTAGACCGGTACACCGGGGAGCTGTTTTTT
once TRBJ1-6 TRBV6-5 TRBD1 CASSKDRVRSPLHF TGTGCCAGCAGCAAGGACAGGGTGCGTTCACCCCTCCACTTT
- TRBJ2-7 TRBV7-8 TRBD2 CASSLRTSGRGAYEQYF TGTGCCAGCAGCTTAAGGACTAGCGGGAGAGGGGCCTACGAGCAGTACTTC
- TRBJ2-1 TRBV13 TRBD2 CASSLTSASSYNGQFF TGTGCCAGCAGCCTAACTAGCGCCAGCTCCTACAATGGGCAGTTCTTC
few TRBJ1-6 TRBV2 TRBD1 CASSPGQGNSPLHF TGTGCCAGCAGTCCGGGACAGGGTAATTCACCCCTCCACTTT
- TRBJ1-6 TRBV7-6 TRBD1 CASSLNHPGQGKNSPLHF TGTGCCAGCAGCTTAAATCATCCGGGACAGGGAAAAAATTCACCCCTCCACTTT
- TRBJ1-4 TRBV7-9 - CASSLGDAGKEKLFF TGTGCCAGCAGCTTAGGAGACGCCGGGAAGGAAAAACTGTTTTTT
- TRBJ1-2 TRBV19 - CASSTQTEIYGYTF TGTGCCAGTAGCACTCAGACAGAAATCTATGGCTACACCTTC
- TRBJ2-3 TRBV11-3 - CASARGNADTQYF TGTGCCAGCGCTAGGGGTAACGCAGATACGCAGTATTTT
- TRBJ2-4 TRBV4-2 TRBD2 CASSHATSGGPFKNIQYF TGTGCCAGCAGCCACGCGACTAGCGGGGGTCCCTTCAAAAACATTCAGTACTTC
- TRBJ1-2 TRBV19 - CASSIMQGSAYGYTF TGTGCCAGTAGTATTATGCAGGGGAGTGCCTATGGCTACACCTTC
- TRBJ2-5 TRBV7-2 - CASSSTVFGTQYF TGTGCCAGCAGCTCGACGGTTTTTGGGACCCAGTACTTC
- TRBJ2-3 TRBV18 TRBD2 CASSAQREGPDTQYF TGTGCCAGCTCAGCCCAGCGGGAGGGGCCAGATACGCAGTATTTT
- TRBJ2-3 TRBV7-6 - CASSPAPPTGGTDTQYF TGTGCCAGCAGCCCTGCCCCACCAACCGGGGGCACAGATACGCAGTATTTT
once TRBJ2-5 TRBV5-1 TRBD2 CASSLGWTGGETQYF TGCGCCAGCAGCTTGGGGTGGACGGGGGGAGAGACCCAGTACTTC
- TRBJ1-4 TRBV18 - CASSPEALGEKLFF TGTGCCAGCTCACCAGAGGCCCTCGGTGAAAAACTGTTTTTT
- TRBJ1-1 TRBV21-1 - CASENMTRGNTEAFF TGTGCCAGTGAAAATATGACAAGGGGGAACACTGAAGCTTTCTTT
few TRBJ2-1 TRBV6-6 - CASSIDRIRDNEQFF TGTGCCAGCAGTATAGACAGGATCAGGGACAATGAGCAGTTCTTC
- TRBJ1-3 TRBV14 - CASSQVRTSGNTIYF TGTGCCAGCAGCCAAGTTAGGACCTCTGGAAACACCATATATTTT
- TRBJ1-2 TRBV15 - CATSSGDYGYTF TGTGCCACCAGCAGCGGAGACTATGGCTACACCTTC
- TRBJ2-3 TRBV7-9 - CASSLEGFSTDTQYF TGTGCCAGCAGCTTAGAGGGGTTTAGCACAGATACGCAGTATTTT
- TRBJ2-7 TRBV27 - CASSSPTAAYEQYF TGTGCCAGCAGTTCCCCGACAGCCGCCTACGAGCAGTACTTC
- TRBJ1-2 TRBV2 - CASSLDLREEYGYTF TGTGCCAGCAGCCTCGACCTACGGGAGGAATATGGCTACACCTTC
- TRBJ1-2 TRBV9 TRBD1 CASSVDPGQGAYGYTF TGTGCCAGCAGCGTAGATCCGGGACAGGGGGCGTATGGCTACACCTTC
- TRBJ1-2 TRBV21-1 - CASTKGPGSDYGYTF TGTGCCAGCACCAAAGGTCCGGGAAGTGACTATGGCTACACCTTC
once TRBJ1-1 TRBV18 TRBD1 CASSPRGGENTEAFF TGTGCCAGCTCACCTAGAGGGGGCGAGAACACTGAAGCTTTCTTT
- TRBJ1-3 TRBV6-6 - CASSWGGGNTIYF TGTGCCAGCAGTTGGGGCGGTGGAAACACCATATATTTT
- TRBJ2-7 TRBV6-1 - CASSESGQGLYEQYF TGTGCCAGCAGTGAATCCGGTCAGGGACTCTACGAGCAGTACTTC